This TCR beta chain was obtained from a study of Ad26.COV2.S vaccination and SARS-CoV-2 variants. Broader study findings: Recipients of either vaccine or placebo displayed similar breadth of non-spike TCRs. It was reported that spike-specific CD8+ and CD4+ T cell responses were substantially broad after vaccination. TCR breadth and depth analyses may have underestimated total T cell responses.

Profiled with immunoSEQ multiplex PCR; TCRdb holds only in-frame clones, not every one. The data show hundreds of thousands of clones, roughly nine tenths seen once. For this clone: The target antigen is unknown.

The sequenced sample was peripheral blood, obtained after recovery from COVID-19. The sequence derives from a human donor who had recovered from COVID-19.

CDR3 amino acids: CASSLAFSAGGGGYGYTF. The DNA of the CDR3 is TGTGCCAGCAGCTTGGCGTTTTCGGCTGGGGGCGGAGGGTATGGCTACACCTTC. The chain links TRBV5-4 to TRBJ1-2; possibly TRBD1 for D (6 bases). Deletions cut 0 bases from V and 5 bases from J, with 23 bases between. The CDR3 has 18 residues. Germline V gene data show CDR1 as SGHNT and CDR2 as YYREEE (reference sequence). Based on the CDR3 plus reference TRBV5-4 and TRBJ1-2, the full variable domain is ETGVTQSPTHLIKTRGQQVTLRCSSQSGHNTVSWYQQALGQGPQFIFQYYREEENGRGNFPPRFSGLQFPNYSSELNVNALELDDSALYLCASSLAFSAGGGGYGYTFGSGTRLTVV.